The T cell receptor beta chain under discussion was sequenced for a study of blood T cell repertoires in COVID-19. For the study at large: COVID-19 samples from acute and convalescent phases originated in the United States, Italy and Spain. The analysed material was cDNA or gDNA that came from T cells, B-cell-depleted T cells, or PBMCs.

After removal of 6 bases from V and 0 bases from J, the junction contained 6 bases not matched to a gene. Germline V gene sequence: CDR1 MNHNY, CDR2 SVGAGI (reference sequence). This CDR3 is built from 16 residues. Authors' data handling: It was from reference gene primer amplification that nucleated cell counts were estimated. Here immunoSEQ multiplex PCR was the method, and the copy in TCRdb shows in-frame clones only, minus some. The V and J calls and clone size come from that table; D and trimming were worked out from the DNA. The top ten clones hold roughly 7% of a sample with fewer than 200,000 clones, 84% of them seen once.

This chain links TRBV6-6 with TRBJ1-4; 8 bases are a match to TRBD1. What was sequenced was PBMCs or T cells enriched from blood (not recorded which). This TCR was sampled from a man in his fifties or sixties who had recovered from COVID-19. CDR3 loop: CASRPGQGTTNEKLFF. CDR3 sequence (DNA): TGTGCCAGCAGACCCGGACAGGGAACAACTAATGAAAAACTGTTTTTT.